This T cell receptor (beta chain) was sequenced for a study of early T cells in non-severe SARS-CoV-2 infection. This clonotype was counted ten times or more. Antigen specificity is unknown. CDR3 length equals 15 residues. The junction had 6 bases not matched to a gene; V was cut back by 4 bases and J by 1 base. Study-wide results and limits: Lookups in VDJdb leaned toward anti-spike CD8 responses and missed private and CD4 specificities.

TCRdb ran MiXCR on the 5' RACE reads and lists one entry per CDR3 protein. This table holds 85,000 to 100,000 distinct CDR3 sequences, 16% found once. The chain links TRBV12-3 or TRBV12-4 to TRBJ1-2; 7 bases are shared with TRBD1. This clonotype originated in an adult who was a healthcare worker with PCR-confirmed SARS-CoV-2 infection or an uninfected control (not recorded which). The specimen was whole blood. CDR3 region: CASSSGQTFNYGYTF. The CDR3, as DNA: TGTGCCAGCAGTTCGGGACAGACTTTTAACTATGGCTACACCTTC.